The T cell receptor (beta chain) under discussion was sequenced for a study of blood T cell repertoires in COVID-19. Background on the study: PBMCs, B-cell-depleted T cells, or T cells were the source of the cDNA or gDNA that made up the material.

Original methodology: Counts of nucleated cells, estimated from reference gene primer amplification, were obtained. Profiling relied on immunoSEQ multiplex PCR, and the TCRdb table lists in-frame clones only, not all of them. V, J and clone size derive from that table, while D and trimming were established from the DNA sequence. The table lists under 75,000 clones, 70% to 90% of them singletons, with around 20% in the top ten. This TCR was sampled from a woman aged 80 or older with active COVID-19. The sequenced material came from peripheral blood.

The CDR3 region is CAGGTSGGLQETQYF. The CDR3 DNA is TGTGCCGGGGGGACTAGCGGGGGCCTACAAGAGACCCAGTACTTC. V usage is TRBV30 and J usage is TRBJ2-5; 14 positions agree with TRBD2. The CDR3 sequence is 15 residues long. CDR1 GTSNPN and CDR2 SVGIG come from the germline V gene (reference sequence). V lost 8 bases, J lost 2 bases, and 7 bases stayed unmatched. The variable domain in full, with the rest retrieved from reference TRBV30 and TRBJ2-5, is SQTIHQWPATLVQPVGSPLSLECTVEGTSNPNLYWYRQAAGRGLQLLFYSVGIGQISSEVPQNLSASRPQDRQFILSSKKLLLSDSGFYLCAGGTSGGLQETQYFGPGTRLLVL.